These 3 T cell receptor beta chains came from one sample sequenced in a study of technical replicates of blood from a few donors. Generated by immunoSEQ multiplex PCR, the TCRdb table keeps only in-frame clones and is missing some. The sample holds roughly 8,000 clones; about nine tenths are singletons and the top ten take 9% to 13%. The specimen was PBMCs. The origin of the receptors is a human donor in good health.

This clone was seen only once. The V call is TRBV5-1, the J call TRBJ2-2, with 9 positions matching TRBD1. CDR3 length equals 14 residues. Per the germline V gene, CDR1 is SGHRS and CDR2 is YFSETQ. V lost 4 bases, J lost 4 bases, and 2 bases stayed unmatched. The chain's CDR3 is CASSQGQGTGELFF. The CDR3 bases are TGCGCCAGCAGCCAGGGACAGGGCACCGGGGAGCTGTTTTTT.

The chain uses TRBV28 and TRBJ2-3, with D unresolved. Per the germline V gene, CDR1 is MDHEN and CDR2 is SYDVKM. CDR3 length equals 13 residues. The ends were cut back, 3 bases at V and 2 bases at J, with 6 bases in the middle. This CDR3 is CASSLGNTDTQYF. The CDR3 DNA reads TGTGCCAGCAGTTTGGGCAACACAGATACGCAGTATTTT.

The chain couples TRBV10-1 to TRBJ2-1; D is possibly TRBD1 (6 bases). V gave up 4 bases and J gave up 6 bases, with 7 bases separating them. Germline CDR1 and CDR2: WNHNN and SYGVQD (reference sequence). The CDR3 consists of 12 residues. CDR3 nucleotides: TGCGCCAGCAGTGGACAGGCCAATGAGCAGTTCTTC. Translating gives CASSGQANEQFF.